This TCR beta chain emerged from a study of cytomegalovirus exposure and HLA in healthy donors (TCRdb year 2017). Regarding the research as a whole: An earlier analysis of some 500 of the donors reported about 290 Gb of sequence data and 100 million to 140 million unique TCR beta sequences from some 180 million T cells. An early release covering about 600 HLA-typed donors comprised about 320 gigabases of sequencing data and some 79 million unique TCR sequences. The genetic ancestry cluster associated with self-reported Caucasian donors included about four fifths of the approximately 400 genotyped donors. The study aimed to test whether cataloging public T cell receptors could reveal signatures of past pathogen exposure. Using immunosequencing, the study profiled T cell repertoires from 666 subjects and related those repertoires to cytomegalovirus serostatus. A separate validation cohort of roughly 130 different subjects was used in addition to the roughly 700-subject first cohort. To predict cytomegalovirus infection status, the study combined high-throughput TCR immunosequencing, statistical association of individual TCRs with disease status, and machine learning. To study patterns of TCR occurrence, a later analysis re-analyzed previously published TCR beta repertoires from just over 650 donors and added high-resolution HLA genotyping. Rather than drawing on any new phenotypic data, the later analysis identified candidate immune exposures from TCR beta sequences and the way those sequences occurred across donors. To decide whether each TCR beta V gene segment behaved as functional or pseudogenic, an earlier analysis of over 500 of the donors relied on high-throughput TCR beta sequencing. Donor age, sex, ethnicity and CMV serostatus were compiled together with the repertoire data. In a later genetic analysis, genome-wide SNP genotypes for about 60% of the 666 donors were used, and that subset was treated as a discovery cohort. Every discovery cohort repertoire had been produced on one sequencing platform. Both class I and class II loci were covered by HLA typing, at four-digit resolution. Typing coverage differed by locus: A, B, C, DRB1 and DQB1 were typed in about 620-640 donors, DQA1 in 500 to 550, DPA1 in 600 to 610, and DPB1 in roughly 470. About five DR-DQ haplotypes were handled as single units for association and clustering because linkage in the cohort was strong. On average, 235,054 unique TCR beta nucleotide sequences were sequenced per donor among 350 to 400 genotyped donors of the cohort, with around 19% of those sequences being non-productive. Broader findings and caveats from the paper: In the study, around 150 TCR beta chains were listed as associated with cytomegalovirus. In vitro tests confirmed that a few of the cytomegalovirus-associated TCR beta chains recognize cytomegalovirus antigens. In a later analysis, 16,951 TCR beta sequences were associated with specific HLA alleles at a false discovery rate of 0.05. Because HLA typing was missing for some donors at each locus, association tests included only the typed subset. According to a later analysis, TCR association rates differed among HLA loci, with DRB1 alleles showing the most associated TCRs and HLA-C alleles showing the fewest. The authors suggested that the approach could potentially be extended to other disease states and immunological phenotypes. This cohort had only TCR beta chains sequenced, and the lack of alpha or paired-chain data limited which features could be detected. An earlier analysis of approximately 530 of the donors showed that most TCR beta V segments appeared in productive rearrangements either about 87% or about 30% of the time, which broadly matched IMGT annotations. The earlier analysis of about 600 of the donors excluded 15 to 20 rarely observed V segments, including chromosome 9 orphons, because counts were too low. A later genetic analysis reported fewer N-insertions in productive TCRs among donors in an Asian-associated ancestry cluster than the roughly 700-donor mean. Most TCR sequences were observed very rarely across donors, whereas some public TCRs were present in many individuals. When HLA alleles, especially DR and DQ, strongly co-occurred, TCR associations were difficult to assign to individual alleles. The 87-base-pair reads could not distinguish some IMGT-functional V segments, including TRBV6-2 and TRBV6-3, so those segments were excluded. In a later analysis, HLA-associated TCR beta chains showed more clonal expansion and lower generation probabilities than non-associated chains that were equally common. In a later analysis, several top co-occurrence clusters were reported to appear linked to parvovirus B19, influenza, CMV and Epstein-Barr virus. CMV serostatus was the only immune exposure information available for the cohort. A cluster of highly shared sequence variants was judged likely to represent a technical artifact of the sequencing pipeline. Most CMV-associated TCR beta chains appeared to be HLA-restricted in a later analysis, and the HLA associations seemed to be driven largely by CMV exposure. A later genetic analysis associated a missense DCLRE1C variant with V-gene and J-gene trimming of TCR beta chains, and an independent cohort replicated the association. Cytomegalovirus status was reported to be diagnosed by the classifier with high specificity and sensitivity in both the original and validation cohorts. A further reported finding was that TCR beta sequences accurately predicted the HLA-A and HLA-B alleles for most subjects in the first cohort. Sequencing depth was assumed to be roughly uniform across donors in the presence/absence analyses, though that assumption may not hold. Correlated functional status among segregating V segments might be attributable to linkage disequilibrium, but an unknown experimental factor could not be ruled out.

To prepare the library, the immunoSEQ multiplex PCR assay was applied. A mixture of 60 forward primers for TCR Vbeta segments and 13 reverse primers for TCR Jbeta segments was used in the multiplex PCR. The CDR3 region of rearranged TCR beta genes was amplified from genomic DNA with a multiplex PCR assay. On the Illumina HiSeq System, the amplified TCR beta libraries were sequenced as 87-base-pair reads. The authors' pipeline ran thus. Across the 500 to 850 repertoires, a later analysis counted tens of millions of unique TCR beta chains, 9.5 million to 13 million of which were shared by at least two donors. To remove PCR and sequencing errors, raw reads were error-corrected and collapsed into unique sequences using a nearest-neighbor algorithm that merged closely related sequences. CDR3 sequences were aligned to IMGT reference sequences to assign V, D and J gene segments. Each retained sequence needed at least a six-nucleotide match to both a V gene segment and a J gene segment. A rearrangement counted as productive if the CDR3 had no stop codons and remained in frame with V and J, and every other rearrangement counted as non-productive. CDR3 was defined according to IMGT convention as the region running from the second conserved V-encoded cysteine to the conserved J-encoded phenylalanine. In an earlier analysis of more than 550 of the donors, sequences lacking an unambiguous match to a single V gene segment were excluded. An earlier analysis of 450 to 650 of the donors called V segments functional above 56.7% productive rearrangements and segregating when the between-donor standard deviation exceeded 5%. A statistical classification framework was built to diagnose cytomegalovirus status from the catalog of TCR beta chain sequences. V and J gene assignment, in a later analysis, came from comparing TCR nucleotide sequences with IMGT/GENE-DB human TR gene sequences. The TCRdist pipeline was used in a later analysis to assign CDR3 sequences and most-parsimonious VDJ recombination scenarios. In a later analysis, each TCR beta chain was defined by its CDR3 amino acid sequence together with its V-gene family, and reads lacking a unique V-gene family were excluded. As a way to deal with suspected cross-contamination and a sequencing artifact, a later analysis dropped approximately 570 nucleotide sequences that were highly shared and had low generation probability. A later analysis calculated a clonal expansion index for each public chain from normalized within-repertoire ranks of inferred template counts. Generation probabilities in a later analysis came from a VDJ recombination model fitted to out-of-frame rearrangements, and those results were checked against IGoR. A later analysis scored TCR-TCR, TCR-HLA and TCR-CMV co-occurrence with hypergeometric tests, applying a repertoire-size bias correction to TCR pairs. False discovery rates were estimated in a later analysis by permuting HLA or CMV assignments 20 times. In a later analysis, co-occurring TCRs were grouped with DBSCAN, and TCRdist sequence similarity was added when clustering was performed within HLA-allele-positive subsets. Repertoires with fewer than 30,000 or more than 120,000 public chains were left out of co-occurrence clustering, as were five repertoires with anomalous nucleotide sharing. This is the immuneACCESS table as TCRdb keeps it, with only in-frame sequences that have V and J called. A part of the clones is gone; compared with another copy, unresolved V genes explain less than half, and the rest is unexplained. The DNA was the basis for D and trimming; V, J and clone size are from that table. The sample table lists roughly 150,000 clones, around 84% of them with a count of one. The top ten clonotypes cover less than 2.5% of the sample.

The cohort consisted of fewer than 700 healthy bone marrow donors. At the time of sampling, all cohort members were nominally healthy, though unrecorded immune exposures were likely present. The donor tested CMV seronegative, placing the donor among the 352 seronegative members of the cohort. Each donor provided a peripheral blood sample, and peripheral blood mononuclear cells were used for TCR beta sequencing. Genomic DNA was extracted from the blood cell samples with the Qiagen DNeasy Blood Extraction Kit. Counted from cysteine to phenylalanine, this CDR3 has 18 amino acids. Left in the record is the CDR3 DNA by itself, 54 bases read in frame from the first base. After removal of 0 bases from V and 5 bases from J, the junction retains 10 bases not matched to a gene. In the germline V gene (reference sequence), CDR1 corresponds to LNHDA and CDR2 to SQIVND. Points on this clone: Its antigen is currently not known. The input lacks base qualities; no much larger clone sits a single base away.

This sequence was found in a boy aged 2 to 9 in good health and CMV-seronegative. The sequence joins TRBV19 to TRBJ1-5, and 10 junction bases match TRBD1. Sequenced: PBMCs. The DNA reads TGTGCCAGTAGTATAGAATTTCCCGGGACAGGGGATGATCAGCCCCAGCATTTT. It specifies CASSIEFPGTGDDQPQHF.